The source of this TCR beta chain is a study of blood T cell repertoires in COVID-19. Study as a whole: Samples of COVID-19 (acute and convalescent) were obtained from the United States, Italy and Spain. T cells, B-cell-depleted T cells, or PBMCs supplied cDNA or gDNA.

Source study methods: Amplification with reference gene primers provided the estimates of nucleated cell counts. The repertoire was sequenced with immunoSEQ multiplex PCR; TCRdb's copy has only in-frame clones and lacks some. The DNA gave D and trimming, while V, J and clone size come from that table. The sample holds around 300,000 clones, approximately 83% seen once. Trimming cost V 4 bases and J 2 bases, with 9 bases left between them. The CDR3 spans 13 residues. The germline gives CDR1 LGHDT, CDR2 YNNKEL (reference sequence). This clone was counted a single time. Material for sequencing was peripheral blood. The source of this sequence is a woman between 65 and 79 years old with acute or convalescent COVID-19. V and J are TRBV3-1 (or the pseudogene TRBV3-2) and TRBJ2-7; D not resolved. The DNA of the CDR3 is TGTGCCAGCAGCCCAAACGGTCCCTACGAGCAGTACTTC. This encodes CASSPNGPYEQYF.